The subject of this entry is one TCR beta chain. The data originate from a study of T cell clonotyping in hematopoietic cell transplantation. Study information: Recipients' pretransplant samples followed cytoreduction.

Clones were read by immunoSEQ multiplex PCR, and TCRdb kept only the in-frame ones, dropping some. The top ten hold roughly 1.9% of the sample, which has 25,000 to 30,000 clones, 82% seen once. The V gene's germline CDR1 is MNHNS and CDR2 SASEGT. The CDR3 extends over 15 amino acids. Between the trimmed V and J ends, which lost 0 bases and 3 bases, there was a span of 11 bases. Indicated time point: recipient sample about 28 days before transplant, after cytoreduction. The receptor's source is a man between 35 and 55 years old with acute myeloid leukemia. Some clones in this sample may be carry-over from other donors' samples. The sequencing used peripheral blood mononuclear cells, collected before stem cell transplant. The rearrangement links TRBV6-1 to TRBJ1-2, with unresolved D. CDR3 residues: CASSEAQASYYGYTF. The CDR3 DNA reads TGTGCCAGCAGTGAAGCCCAGGCCTCTTACTATGGCTACACCTTC.